The subject of this entry is one T cell receptor (beta chain). Data came from immunoSEQ multiplex PCR; TCRdb stores just in-frame clones and leaves some out. The repertoire has 2 million to 2.5 million clones, about 90% of them found once; the top ten carry approximately 0.39%. These data are taken from a study of shared clonotypes between healthy human individuals. V was clipped by 2 bases and J by 4 bases; unmatched bases: 3. The CDR3 has 16 amino acids. In germline, CDR1 is MGHRA, CDR2 YSYEKL. Sequencing was performed on naive CD4+ T cells from PBMCs. Noted subset: CD45RA+ positively selected. The sequence derives from a man aged 18-30 years in good health. Some clones in this sample may be carry-over from other donors' samples. The chain uses TRBV4-1 and TRBJ2-1; 12 positions agree with TRBD2. CDR3 sequence: CASSQPTSGRYNEQFF. The DNA for the CDR3 is TGCGCCAGCAGCCAACCTACTAGCGGGAGGTACAATGAGCAGTTCTTC.